The next 17 T cell receptor beta chains were all read from a single sample in a study of cytomegalovirus exposure and HLA in healthy donors. The PCR used 60 Vbeta and 13 Jbeta primers. Repertoires were generated with immunoSEQ multiplex PCR, while TCRdb's copy carries only in-frame clones and drops some. Of around 210,000 clones listed, 78% were seen once; the top ten hold approximately 0.47%. Source material: PBMCs. These receptors all come from a boy aged 5-17 years in good health and CMV-seronegative.

The genes are TRBV9 and TRBJ1-2; 7 bases agree with TRBD1. Germline V gives CDR1 SGDLS, CDR2 YYNGEE. The CDR3 is 16 residues long. After removal of 3 bases from V and 5 bases from J, the junction contained 13 bases not matched to a gene. The CDR3 spells CASSGGSTGVEYGYTF. The CDR3 DNA is TGTGCCAGCAGCGGGGGAAGTACAGGGGTGGAATATGGCTACACCTTC.

CDR3 residues: CASRTGTGGDTQYF. In DNA, the CDR3 is TGTGCCAGCAGGACCGGGACAGGGGGAGATACGCAGTATTTT. The chain combines TRBV7-6 with TRBJ2-3; 11 bases agree with TRBD1. The J segment lost 5 bases and the V segment lost 6 bases, leaving 4 bases of the junction unmatched. The CDR3 length is 14 residues. CDR1 and CDR2 (germline): SGHVS, FNYEAQ.

The chain uses TRBV7-3 and TRBJ1-4; D not resolved. Germline lookup yields CDR1 SGHTA and CDR2 FQGTGA. V lost 3 bases, J lost 8 bases, and 10 bases lay in between. This CDR3 region has 13 residues. CDR3 amino acids: CASSFSRGEKLFF. CDR3 bases: TGTGCCAGCAGCTTTTCTCGGGGAGAAAAACTGTTTTTT.

This chain uses TRBV5-1 with TRBJ2-5; 13 bases match TRBD2. The CDR3 runs 15 residues. CDR1 and CDR2 from the germline V gene are SGHRS and YFSETQ. V was pared by 4 bases and J by 6 bases, with 6 bases of the junction left unmatched. In nucleotides, the CDR3 is TGCGCCAGCAGCCGATGGACTAGCGGGGGACAGACCCAGTACTTC. It yields the protein CASSRWTSGGQTQYF.

This chain joins TRBV7-2 and TRBJ2-7; 8 bases line up with TRBD2. Per the germline V gene, CDR1 is SGHTA and CDR2 is FQGNSA. CDR3 length equals 18 residues. The V and J ends lost 5 bases and 0 bases, in that order; junction bases with no gene match: 15. This CDR3 reads CASSLTGTRSTSSYEQYF. DNA for the CDR3: TGTGCCAGCAGCCTAACCGGGACTAGATCAACTAGCTCCTACGAGCAGTACTTC.

The chain employs TRBV19 and TRBJ1-5; a weak D match, TRBD1 (6 bases). The CDR3 runs 18 residues. CDR1 is LNHDA and CDR2 is SQIVND in the germline V gene (reference sequence). Trimming left V 3 bases short and J 0 bases short, with 18 bases between. The CDR3 nucleotides read TGTGCCAGTAGTATTTCTCAACAGGGCCGATATAGCAATCAGCCCCAGCATTTT. Translated: CASSISQQGRYSNQPQHF.

Turning to this clone: Given the absence of the conserved phenylalanine or tryptophan at the CDR3 end, a read error is likely. The rearrangement joins TRBV7-9 to TRBJ2-7; 7 nucleotides align to TRBD1. This CDR3 spans 14 amino acids. Per the germline V gene, CDR1 is SEHNR and CDR2 is FQNEAQ (reference sequence). The J segment lost 2 bases and the V segment lost 5 bases, leaving 6 bases of the junction unmatched. The CDR3 bases are TGTGCCAGCAGCCCAGACAGGGTCCCCTACGAGCAGTACCTC. This encodes CASSPDRVPYEQYL.

This clone was seen a few times. The genes are TRBV6-6 and TRBJ1-1, with a possible D match to TRBD1 (6 bases). With 6 bases removed from V and 0 bases from J, the gap between germline ends came to 11 bases. CDR1 and CDR2 (germline): MNHNY, SVGAGI (reference sequence). CDR3 length equals 14 residues. CDR3: CASSEQGMNTEAFF. The CDR3 DNA reads TGTGCCAGCAGCGAACAGGGAATGAACACTGAAGCTTTCTTT.

V is TRBV19 and J is TRBJ2-7, with D maybe TRBD1 (6 bases). The CDR3 covers 14 residues. CDR1 LNHDA and CDR2 SQIVND come from the germline V gene (reference sequence). V was shortened by 8 bases and J by 4 bases, with 18 bases between the two germline ends. CDR3 loop: CASGGEGRLYEQYF. CDR3 DNA: TGTGCCAGTGGGGGCGAGGGGCGCCTTTACGAGCAGTACTTC.

J is TRBJ1-5 and V is TRBV7-2, with D perhaps TRBD1 (6 bases). Germline V CDR1 and CDR2: SGHTA, FQGNSA. V lost 0 bases and J lost 1, with 16 bases in between. CDR3 length: 18 amino acids. The CDR3 is CASSLAPQGRWSNQPQHF. The CDR3 coding sequence is TGTGCCAGCAGCTTAGCGCCACAGGGAAGGTGGAGCAATCAGCCCCAGCATTTT.

V usage is TRBV6-4 and J usage is TRBJ2-3; TRBD2 agrees at 10 bases. Germline values: CDR1 MRHNA, CDR2 SNTAGT. The CDR3 runs to 14 residues. V shed 5 bases and J 1 base; nucleotides not matched to a gene: 0. This chain's CDR3 is CASSTSGGTDTQYF. The CDR3 DNA follows: TGTGCCAGCAGTACTAGCGGGGGCACAGATACGCAGTATTTT.

The chain recombines TRBV7-9 with TRBJ2-2; tentatively, D is TRBD1 (6 bases). Trimming took off 1 base at V and 5 bases at J, with 11 bases between the two ends. The CDR3 has 15 amino acids. Germline V lookup: CDR1 SEHNR, CDR2 FQNEAQ (reference sequence). The DNA of the CDR3 is TGTGCCAGCAGCTTAGTAAAGGGGACAACCGGGGAGCTGTTTTTT. This encodes CASSLVKGTTGELFF.

This CDR3 is CAWSMGTLHQETQYF. In DNA, the CDR3 is TGTGCCTGGAGTATGGGGACACTGCACCAAGAGACCCAGTACTTC. The chain uses TRBV30 and TRBJ2-5, with D maybe TRBD1 (6 bases). CDR3 size: 15 residues. Germline V gene lookup returns CDR1 GTSNPN and CDR2 SVGIG (reference sequence). Trimming removed 2 bases from V and 0 bases from J, with 13 bases in between.

The CDR3, as DNA: TGTGCCAGCAGCTCTTCCAGGACTAGCGCCGTCTACGAGCAGTACTTC. This codes for CASSSSRTSAVYEQYF. The V gene is TRBV7-8, the J gene TRBJ2-7; 9 bases map to TRBD2. This CDR3 contains 16 residues. Losses at the gene ends were 4 bases for V and 3 bases for J; bases not matched to a gene: 10. CDR1 and CDR2 from the germline V gene are SGHVS and FQNEAQ.

The V and J genes are TRBV19 and TRBJ1-6, with no clear D. CDR1 and CDR2 from the germline V gene are LNHDA and SQIVND (reference sequence). This CDR3 comprises 13 residues. Trimming removed 5 bases from V and 11 bases from J, with 13 bases in between. The CDR3 DNA reads as TGTGCCAGTAGTCTGAGGCCCGAGGCACCCCTCCACTTT. It specifies CASSLRPEAPLHF.

This CDR3 is CASSLRGNGYTF. DNA for the CDR3: TGTGCCAGCAGCTTGAGGGGAAATGGCTACACCTTC. V usage is TRBV5-8 and J usage is TRBJ1-2; D is possibly TRBD1 (5 bases). Germline CDR1 is SGHTS and CDR2 is YDEGEE. The CDR3 runs to 12 residues. V gave up 1 base and J gave up 6 bases, with 7 bases separating them.

The chain links TRBV2 to TRBJ1-1; D may be TRBD1 (6 bases). The germline V gene encodes CDR1 SNHLY and CDR2 FYNNEI. The V gene lost 1 base and the J gene lost 0 bases, with 12 bases spanning the gap. This CDR3 has 16 residues. DNA of the CDR3: TGTGCCAGCAGTGAAGTGGGGGCCGATATGAACACTGAAGCTTTCTTT. Its translation: CASSEVGADMNTEAFF.